This TCR beta chain was captured in a study of glioma-infiltrating T cells after dendritic cell vaccination (dated by TCRdb to the mid-2010s). Describing the broader study: The cohort included roughly 15 glioblastoma patients drawn from Phase I and II dendritic cell vaccination trials, of whom 9 were newly diagnosed and 6 had recurrent disease. Between the early 2000s and the early 2010s, patients were given autologous tumor lysate-pulsed dendritic cell vaccination. The vaccine consisted of monocyte-derived dendritic cells cultured about 7 days with IL-4 and GM-CSF, then pulsed overnight with autologous tumor lysate. Patients received three intradermal dendritic cell vaccine injections at biweekly intervals in the arm below the axilla. In glioblastoma patients vaccinated with dendritic cells, deep sequencing of TCR beta CDR3 regions served to measure tumor-infiltrating lymphocyte content and to compare repertoires between tumor and blood. Survival after dendritic cell vaccination was correlated with TCR sequencing metrics such as TIL content and the overlap between tumor and blood repertoires. What the authors observed across the whole study: Longer time to progression and overall survival after dendritic cell vaccination were predicted by higher estimated pretreatment TIL content. The cohort was small and heterogeneous, and full blood and tumor sets were available for few patients, with initial-recurrent tumor pairs available for even fewer patients. The three-group TCR overlap response model was described as speculative and requiring prospective validation. TCR clonality showed no direct relationship with survival, which suggests that a diverse polyclonal response may matter.

V loses 6 bases of germline sequence and J loses 5 bases, and the interval between the two ends is 19 bases. Based on the germline V gene (reference sequence), the CDR1 and CDR2 sequences are LNHDA and SQIVND. The cysteine opens and the phenylalanine closes a CDR3 of 15 amino acids. Only CDR3 DNA is held: 45 bases, read in frame from base 1. TCRB CDR3 regions were amplified from about 2 ug genomic DNA, or all available DNA if less, using the immunoSEQ assay. Multiplex PCR used 60 forward primers for TCR V beta segments and 13 reverse primers for J beta segments. To estimate the number of reads per starting template, synthetic control templates were added to each sample at limiting dilution. The Illumina HiSeq System generated 87 bp sequencing reads. For the original study's pipeline: PCR and sequencing errors were removed by merging closely related sequences with a nearest neighbor algorithm. TCR overlap was defined as the percentage of unique tumor TCR beta sequences that were also found in the peripheral blood of the same patient. In its TCRdb copy, this immuneACCESS table keeps in-frame sequences only and misses some clones. Where compared with another copy, unresolved V genes explain less than half of these, and the others have no known cause. D and trimming come from the DNA, and the V and J calls and clone size come from that table. The sample data list under 40,000 clones, and more than 90% of these were observed just once. The ten largest clonotypes hold 2.2% of the sample.

Patients were selected on the basis of adequate residual fresh-frozen tumor tissue and more than two years of available survival data. None of the glioblastoma patients carried an isocitrate dehydrogenase mutation, although molecular status otherwise varied. PBMC were collected before vaccination, two weeks after the third vaccination, and at tumor progression if progression occurred. The Qiagen DNeasy Blood extraction Kit was used for extraction of genomic DNA. On this clone: The antigen it recognizes is unknown. No base quality values were provided; no much bigger clone lies one nucleotide off.

The V and J genes are TRBV19 and TRBJ1-2; a tentative D call is TRBD1 (5 bases match). The sequencing here drew on blood, taken before dendritic cell vaccination. This receptor was identified in a human donor with glioblastoma. For the CDR3, the sequence is CASSGGLYTPYGYTF. The nucleotide sequence is given as TGTGCCAGTAGCGGGGGTTTGTACACCCCATATGGCTACACCTTC. The CDR3 plus the reference TRBV19 and TRBJ1-2 genes for the other parts give the full variable domain: DGGITQSPKYLFRKEGQNVTLSCEQNLNHDAMYWYRQDPGQGLRLIYYSQIVNDFQKGDIAEGYSVSREKKESFPLTVTSAQKNPTAFYLCASSGGLYTPYGYTFGSGTRLTVV.